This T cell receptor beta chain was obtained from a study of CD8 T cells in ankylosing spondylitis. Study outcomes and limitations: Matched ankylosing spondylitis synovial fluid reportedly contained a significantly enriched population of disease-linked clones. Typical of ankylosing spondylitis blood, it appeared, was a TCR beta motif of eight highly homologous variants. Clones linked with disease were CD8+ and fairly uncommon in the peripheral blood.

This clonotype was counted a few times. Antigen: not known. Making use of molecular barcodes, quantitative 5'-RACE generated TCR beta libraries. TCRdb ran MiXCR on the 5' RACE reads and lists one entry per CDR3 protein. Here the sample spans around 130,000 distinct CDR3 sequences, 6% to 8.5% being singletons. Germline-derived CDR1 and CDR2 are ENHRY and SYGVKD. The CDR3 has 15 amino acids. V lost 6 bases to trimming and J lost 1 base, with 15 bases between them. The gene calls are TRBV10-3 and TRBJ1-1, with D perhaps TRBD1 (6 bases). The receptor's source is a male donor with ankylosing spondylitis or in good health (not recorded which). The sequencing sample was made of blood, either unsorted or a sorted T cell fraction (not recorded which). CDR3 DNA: TGTGCCATCAGCGTCTGGACAGACCCGAACACTGAAGCTTTCTTT. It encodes CAISVWTDPNTEAFF.